This TCR beta chain is drawn from a study of T cells after posttransplantation cyclophosphamide (dated by TCRdb to 2016 to 2017). With regard to the full study: Using TRB sequencing, the study followed how the T cell repertoire rebuilt after myeloablative bone marrow transplantation with posttransplantation cyclophosphamide given as GVHD prophylaxis. Samples from a few dozen PTCy-treated patients, along with samples from 16 of their related bone marrow donors, underwent antigen receptor sequencing. Blood from all 30 or so PTCy patients with 1-year posttransplant specimens was subjected to TRB sequencing. In 3 patients, TRB sequencing was also performed on up to about 3 more blood samples taken 2 to 5.2 years after transplant, and in a handful of patients, pretransplant blood was also TRB-sequenced. TRA and TRB clonality were tightly correlated in several samples, so subsequent TCR analyses focused on TRB only. Public TRB sequences were queried against a database of over 3,500 sequences associated with responses to pathogens, tumor antigens, self-antigens and alloantigens.

Genomic DNA was used for TRB sequencing, which was performed with the immunoSEQ assay at survey resolution or with the hsTCRB kit. As for the authors' bioinformatics: The immunoSEQ software handled initial read processing, and the LymphoSeq R package was used for repertoire analyses. For each TRB dataset, clonality was calculated as 1 minus normalized Shannon entropy, and the Gini coefficient was computed as well. Phenotypes of unsorted samples were inferred by mapping TRB sequences from sorted subsets of the recipient or donor onto the same recipient's unsorted samples. In TCRdb, the immuneACCESS table is reduced to in-frame sequences with V and J assigned. These tables do not hold every clone; where another copy was compared, an unresolved V gene accounts for under half, and the others remain unexplained. D and trimming come from the DNA, and the V and J calls and clone size come from that table. The sample records about 19,000 clones, around 90% of which are singletons. Of the sample, 6% to 8.5% falls within the top ten clones.

In regard to this clone: What this receptor recognizes is not known. There are no base qualities to consult, and no much larger clone falls within one base.

Results and caveats for the whole study, not just this receptor: Across some 45 patients, TRB clonality was highly associated with recipient CMV seropositivity and CMV reactivation, and PTCy diversity was similar to diversity in CNI/methotrexate controls. The TRB repertoires of T cells infiltrating skin or the GI tract showed only limited overlap with the TRB repertoires found in blood. Donor-recipient similarity was low at 1-2 months but rose over the first year, and later blood repertoires were often dominated by donor CD8+ memory clones.

Read against the paper, the sample's treatment or condition label means: high-dose cyclophosphamide on days +3 and +4 as single-agent GVHD prophylaxis. For conditioning, the PTCy patients got busulfan and fludarabine, then a related or unrelated marrow graft, followed by cyclophosphamide on days +3 and +4. PTCy-treated patients came from a prospective multi-institutional clinical trial. Peripheral blood and bone marrow mononuclear cells were isolated by Ficoll-Hypaque density centrifugation and cryopreserved. The trim is 1 base for V and 1 base for J, with a gap of 5 bases between the germline ends. The germline V gene gives CDR1 as LGHNA and CDR2 as YSLEER. The CDR3 spans 15 residues, from the cysteine through the phenylalanine. The sequence is cut down to CDR3 DNA, 45 bases in frame from base 1.

The rearrangement joined TRBV4-3 to TRBJ2-6; D gene: possibly TRBD1, on 5 matching bases. This sequence was found in a female patient aged 40 to 55 who received an allogeneic stem cell transplant from a related donor, was CMV-positive, and had no GVHD. Once a transplant has taken place, some T cells may be donor derived. The sequencing here drew on PBMCs, taken after allogeneic stem cell transplant with posttransplant cyclophosphamide. CDR3 reads: CASSQGQSGANVLTF. The bases read TGCGCCAGCAGCCAAGGACAGTCTGGGGCCAACGTCCTGACTTTC.